This record concerns one T cell receptor beta chain sequence. The antigen remains undetermined. The CDR3 has 14 amino acids. The V and J ends lost 8 bases and 8 bases respectively, with 20 bases between them. These data come from a study of blood T cells in healthy people across ages. PCR was performed a second time for roughly 7 to 11 cycles using a sample-barcoded 5' primer and a J-beta primer mix. A template-switch adaptor with 12 random nucleotides tagged each cDNA molecule. TCRdb re-called the 5' RACE reads through MiXCR, storing one row per CDR3 protein. Among about 1.8 million distinct CDR3 sequences listed, 49% were seen once. Study-wide findings and caveats: The percentage of naive T cells correlated strongly with TCR beta diversity.

Sequencing input: blood. The chain couples TRBV12-3 or TRBV12-4 to TRBJ2-3; D is unclear. This receptor was taken from a middle-aged woman in good health. CDR3 loop: CASGRGAGFGTQYF. The CDR3 bases are TGTGCCAGCGGGCGAGGTGCCGGGTTCGGTACGCAGTATTTT.